The rows below give T cell receptor beta chains drawn from one sample of a study of memory CD4+ T cells and cytomegalovirus serostatus. Assay used: immunoSEQ multiplex PCR; TCRdb lists only in-frame clones, some missing. Seen here are around 40,000 clones, roughly four fifths observed once, and the top ten hold approximately 0.78%. The sequencing sample was made of memory CD4+ T cells from blood. The receptors shown here come from an adult in good health and CMV-seronegative. Both conserved end residues are trimmed from each CDR3. The order of the fields is V gene, CDR3 protein.

TRBV14	ASSQAYRGLEEKLF
TRBV5-4	ASSLVLGSGIDS
TRBV2	ASSEEVYSNQPQH
TRBV11-1	ASSLSAGANVLT
TRBV30	ASTTGSASYT
TRBV14	ASSQDPGRWRDEQF
TRBV18	ASSPNGDTEAF
TRBV5-1	ASSPSGNSYNEQF
TRBV6-5	ASSSTGGNTEAF
TRBV30	AWSVGPPGEKLF
TRBV5-4	ASSFGGPNSNQPQH
TRBV5-1	ASSLEQGSTDTQY
TRBV11-2	ASSSSGGGGTQY
TRBV11-2	ASSLESGTGGKNIQY
TRBV7-6	ASSLQDTNYGYT
TRBV2	ASSEETPNQPQH
TRBV11-3	ASSATSSREQF
TRBV2	ASSYSGGNEQF
TRBV10-3	AISDTSGGAQETQY
TRBV6-1	ASSESDRSPRGQY
TRBV5-1	ASSSRGWGTNTEAF
TRBV7-8	ASSPMDRENSPLH
TRBV15	ATSRVVQENTEAF
TRBV5-1	ASSLGTGGGFNNSPLH
TRBV6-6	ASSPRDPNTGELF
TRBV30	AWRTGTSYNSPLH
TRBV5-4	ASSRRESGTEAF
TRBV11-2	ASSPRGNSPLH
TRBV5-5	ASSSQSQSREAQH
TRBV18	ASSPSGDTRFF
TRBV5-6	ASSQDRGQSNQPQH
TRBV6-6	ASRYIPQGSNQPQH
TRBV30	AWSVPGVYNSPLH
TRBV6-1	ASSEAMRGGYEQY
TRBV29-1	SAYSNEKLF
TRBV25-1	ASRGGTYEQY
TRBV7-9	ASSLVRRENTEAF
TRBV30	AWHQPGQRIRKTEAF
TRBV6-6	ASSYSAYEQY
TRBV27	ASNQGGSNQPQH
TRBV2	ASSGGFSGNTIY
TRBV4-2	ASSQKGSYYGYT
TRBV5-5	ASSLVPWSGSGNTIY
TRBV18	ASSPRIVDTGELF
TRBV29-1	SVWGGTGTDTQY
TRBV2	ASSVDSGGAFNEQF
TRBV6-1	ASIATDSPLH
TRBV2	ASSAQAPGGYT